This T cell receptor (beta chain) comes out of a study of blood T cell repertoires in COVID-19 (dated by TCRdb to the early 2020s). Regarding the complete study: Samples covering the acute and convalescent phases of COVID-19 were provided by collaborators in the United States, Italy and Spain. HLA class I and class II types, where available, came from metadata supplied by the sample provider rather than from assay-based typing. The samples were drawn from two sources: the first 160 participants of the ongoing ImmuneRACE study, and 1,000 to 1,500 subjects contributed by 6 global collaborators. Sample metadata almost always included a de-identified subject ID, COVID-19 status, age in years and sex. Subjects who had been exposed to COVID-19, were actively infected with it, or had recovered from it provided the deeply sampled blood TCRbeta repertoires that made up the dataset. The repertoires were released in a freely available public database meant as a resource for research on the immune response to SARS-CoV-2. The prospective study material was composed of cDNA or gDNA derived from T cells, B-cell-depleted T cells, or PBMCs.

V sheds 3 bases and J sheds 1 base, leaving 6 bases between their ends. The CDR3, from cysteine to phenylalanine, totals 14 residues. Only CDR3 DNA is held: 42 bases, read in frame from base 1. Looking up the germline V gene yields CDR1 KGHSH and CDR2 LQKENI. Collaborating institutions collected whole blood in K2EDTA tubes following their own protocols. For TCRbeta analysis, collaborator samples were shipped as frozen whole blood, as isolated PBMCs, or as DNA extracted from either sample type. TCRbeta CDR3 regions were amplified from genomic DNA using the immunoSEQ Assay, a bias-controlled multiplex PCR. The study's processing was this. Nucleated cell counts per sample were estimated from amplification of reference gene primers within the assay. Sequence reads were collapsed and filtered to measure the absolute abundance of every unique TCRbeta CDR3 rearrangement. For each sample, productive Simpson clonality was calculated as the square root of Simpson's diversity index across productive rearrangements. TCRdb took over this immuneACCESS table, retaining in-frame rearrangements with V and J assigned. Such tables are incomplete; in checked studies, under half of the missing clones stem from an unresolved V gene, and the remainder is unexplained. V and J calls and clone size are copied from that table; D and trimming were computed from the DNA. The sample table lists approximately 210,000 clones, roughly 80% of them with a count of one. 4% to 5.5% of the sample lies in the top ten.

What the work shows at the level of the full study, not this receptor alone: The amount of clinical and demographic metadata varied by source and participant and was provided uncurated.

A note on this clone: This receptor's antigen is unknown. Base-call qualities are not available, and no considerably larger clone is one nucleotide away.

The chain is encoded by TRBV18 joined to TRBJ2-2, with the D gene uncertain. This TCR was sampled from a human donor in a cohort sampled during active COVID-19. The sample comprised peripheral blood. The nucleotide sequence reads as follows: TGTGCCAGCTCACCGTCCAGGAACACCGGGGAGCTGTTTTTT. This sequence encodes CASSPSRNTGELFF.